Listed here are 14 T cell receptor beta chains from one sample, sequenced in a study of spatial heterogeneity in lung cancer. Antigens for these TCRs are unknown. One entry per CDR3 protein results from TCRdb running MiXCR on the 5' RACE reads. This sample has nearly 11,000 distinct CDR3 sequences, with around 5.1% found just once. Specified time point: sample taken at primary tumor resection. Findings of the study overall: Higher tumor mutation counts went along with higher counts of expanded intratumoral alpha and beta TCRs.

The source was lung tumor tissue, collected at surgery. The origin of the receptors is a male donor with early-stage non-small cell lung cancer.

This clonotype was found many times. The chain carries TRBV28 and TRBJ1-2; D perhaps matches TRBD1 (6 bases). Germline V CDR1 and CDR2: MDHEN, SYDVKM. V was shortened by 7 bases and J by 3 bases, with 12 bases between the two germline ends. CDR3 length: 13 amino acids. Here the CDR3 reads CASTPDSDYGYTF. CDR3 nucleotides: TGTGCCAGCACCCCGGACAGCGACTATGGCTACACCTTC.

This clonotype was seen at least ten times. DNA for the CDR3: TGTGCCAGCAGTTGGACAGGGGGTGTTGATGAGCAGTTCTTC. Protein product: CASSWTGGVDEQFF. The rearrangement joins TRBV12-3 or TRBV12-4 to TRBJ2-1, with 10 bases matching TRBD1. V lost 4 bases to trimming and J lost 8 bases; unmatched junction nucleotides: 5. The CDR3 spans 14 residues.

This clonotype was seen ten or more times. This rearrangement joins TRBV12-3 or TRBV12-4 to TRBJ1-6; TRBD1 aligns across 10 bases. J lost 6 bases, V lost 5 bases, and 4 bases had no gene match. This CDR3 comprises 15 residues. The CDR3 loop is CASSPRTGGNSPLHF. In DNA form, the CDR3 reads TGTGCCAGCAGTCCTAGGACAGGGGGTAATTCACCCCTCCACTTT.

This clonotype appeared many times. The V and J genes are TRBV6-2 or TRBV6-3 and TRBJ2-7; weak D call: TRBD1 (6 bases). Germline V gives CDR1 MNHEY, CDR2 SVGEGT. Deletions cut 6 bases from V and 2 bases from J, with 11 bases between. The CDR3 is made up of 13 amino acids. CDR3: CASSQTGPYEQYF. The CDR3 nucleotides are TGTGCCAGCAGCCAGACAGGTCCCTACGAGCAGTACTTC.

Judged by abundance, this clonotype is medium-sized. V and J are TRBV5-1 and TRBJ1-1; D may be TRBD1 (6 bases). Looked up from germline, CDR1 is SGHRS and CDR2 is YFSETQ. Deletions cut 5 bases from V and 0 bases from J, with 17 bases between. This CDR3 comprises 16 residues. As DNA, the CDR3 is TGCGCCAGCAGATCCGGGGGCCCCTCGATGAACACTGAAGCTTTCTTT. Amino acids: CASRSGGPSMNTEAFF.

This clonotype showed up many times. The chain couples TRBV7-8 to TRBJ2-3; unclear D gene. Germline CDR1 is SGHVS and CDR2 is FQNEAQ. The CDR3 runs 11 residues. V shed 4 bases and J shed 5 bases, with 4 bases lying between them. CDR3 sequence: CASSWIDTQYF. CDR3 coding DNA: TGTGCCAGCAGCTGGATAGATACGCAGTATTTT.

Ten or more counts support this clonotype. The chain has TRBV28 and TRBJ1-5; no reliable D call. Trimming removed 6 bases at V and 6 bases at J, with 18 bases between. This CDR3 is 15 amino acids long. Germline V gene sequence: CDR1 MDHEN, CDR2 SYDVKM. This chain's CDR3 is CASSLTGRRSQPQHF. CDR3 DNA: TGTGCCAGCAGCCTGACGGGAAGGAGGAGTCAGCCCCAGCATTTT.

This clonotype appeared many times. V gene TRBV12-3 or TRBV12-4 combines with J gene TRBJ1-5; D is uncertain. The CDR3 consists of 13 residues. The ends were cut back, 2 bases at V and 4 bases at J, with 6 bases in the middle. As DNA, the CDR3 is TGTGCCAGCAGTTTAAAGGCGAATCAGCCCCAGCATTTT. Translating it yields CASSLKANQPQHF.

This clonotype occurred many times. The CDR3 is CASSGWEGGADTQYF. As DNA, the CDR3 is TGTGCCAGCAGTGGGTGGGAGGGCGGCGCAGATACGCAGTATTTT. The J gene is TRBJ2-3, the V gene TRBV27; 7 bases line up with TRBD2. J lost 4 bases, V lost 5 bases, and 9 bases had no gene match. The germline V gene has CDR1 MNHEY and CDR2 SMNVEV (reference sequence). The CDR3 is made up of 15 amino acids.

There are many counts of this clonotype. This chain joins TRBV20-1 and TRBJ2-1; TRBD2 matches at 11 bases. This CDR3 has 16 amino acids. Trimming cost V 3 bases and J 6 bases; bases outside gene matches: 10. Germline CDR1 reads DFQATT; CDR2 reads SNEGSKA (reference sequence). CDR3 in amino acids: CSARSPELAGVNEQFF. CDR3 DNA: TGCAGTGCTAGGTCCCCGGAACTAGCGGGAGTCAATGAGCAGTTCTTC.

This clonotype was picked up a small number of times. The chain uses TRBV12-3 or TRBV12-4 and TRBJ2-3; TRBD2 matches at 11 bases. This CDR3 is built from 17 residues. Trimming took 3 bases from V and 2 from J; bases not matched to a gene: 7. CDR3 DNA sequence: TGTGCCAGCAGTTTTACCACTAGCGGGGGCTACACAGATACGCAGTATTTT. Translation: CASSFTTSGGYTDTQYF.

This clonotype was seen ten or more times. The genes are TRBV5-1 and TRBJ2-7; D ambiguous. The CDR3 consists of 16 residues. The germline gives CDR1 SGHRS, CDR2 YFSETQ. Trimming removed 3 bases from V and 6 bases from J, with 22 bases in between. This CDR3 is CASSSHYNPSSVEQYF. DNA for the CDR3: TGCGCCAGCAGCTCGCACTACAACCCCTCGTCTGTCGAGCAGTACTTC.

By sample fraction, this clonotype is medium-sized. V gene TRBV27 combines with J gene TRBJ1-5; no clear D. Per germline, CDR1 MNHEY and CDR2 SMNVEV (reference sequence). V lost 4 bases to trimming and J lost 2 bases, with 18 bases between them. The CDR3 extends over 17 amino acids. The CDR3 DNA is TGTGCCAGCAGTTCAGGACCGGCCCAGAGGGGCAATCAGCCCCAGCATTTT. Amino acid sequence: CASSSGPAQRGNQPQHF.

This clonotype is labeled as medium-sized. This chain uses TRBV6-6 with TRBJ1-2, with 7 bases matching TRBD1. CDR3 length: 14 residues. V lost 5 bases, J lost 4 bases, and 7 bases stayed unmatched. CDR1 and CDR2 (germline): MNHNY, SVGAGI (reference sequence). DNA of the CDR3: TGTGCCAGCAGTGCCACTGGGACAGCCTATGGCTACACCTTC. Translation gives CASSATGTAYGYTF.